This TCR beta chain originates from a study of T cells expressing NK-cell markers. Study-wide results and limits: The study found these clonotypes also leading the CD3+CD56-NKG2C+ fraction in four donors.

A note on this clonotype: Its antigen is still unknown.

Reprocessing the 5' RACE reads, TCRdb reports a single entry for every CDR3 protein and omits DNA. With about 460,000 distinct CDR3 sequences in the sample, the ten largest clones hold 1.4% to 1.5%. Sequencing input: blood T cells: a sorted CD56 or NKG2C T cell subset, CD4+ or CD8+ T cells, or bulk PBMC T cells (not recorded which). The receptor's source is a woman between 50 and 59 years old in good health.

This CDR3 reads CASSLAGDSFQYF. This chain joins TRBV12-3 or TRBV12-4 and TRBJ2-4; TCRdb names TRBD1, which stays unverified in the absence of DNA. This CDR3 is 13 amino acids long.